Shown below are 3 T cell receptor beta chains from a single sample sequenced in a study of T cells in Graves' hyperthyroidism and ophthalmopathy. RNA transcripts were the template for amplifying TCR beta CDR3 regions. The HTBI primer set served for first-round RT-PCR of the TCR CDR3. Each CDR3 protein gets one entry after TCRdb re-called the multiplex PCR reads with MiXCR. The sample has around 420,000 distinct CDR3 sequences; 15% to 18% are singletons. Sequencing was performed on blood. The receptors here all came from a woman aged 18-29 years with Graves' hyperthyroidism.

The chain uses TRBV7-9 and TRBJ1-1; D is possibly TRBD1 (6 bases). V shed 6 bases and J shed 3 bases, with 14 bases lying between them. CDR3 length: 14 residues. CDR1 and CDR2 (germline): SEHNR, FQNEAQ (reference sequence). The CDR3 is CASRKTGRYTEAFF. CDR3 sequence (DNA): TGTGCCAGCAGGAAAACAGGGAGGTACACTGAAGCTTTCTTT.

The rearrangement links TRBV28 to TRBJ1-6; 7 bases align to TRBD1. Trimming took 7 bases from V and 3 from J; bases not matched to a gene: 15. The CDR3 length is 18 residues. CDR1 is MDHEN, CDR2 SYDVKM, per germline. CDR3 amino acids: CASKGSGGGAFYNSPLHF. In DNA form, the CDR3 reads TGTGCCAGCAAAGGCTCAGGAGGGGGCGCGTTCTATAATTCACCCCTCCACTTT. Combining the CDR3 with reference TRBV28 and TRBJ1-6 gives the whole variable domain DVKVTQSSRYLVKRTGEKVFLECVQDMDHENMFWYRQDPGLGLRLIYFSYDVKMKEKGDIPEGYSVSREKKERFSLILESASTNQTSMYLCASKGSGGGAFYNSPLHFGNGTRLTVT.

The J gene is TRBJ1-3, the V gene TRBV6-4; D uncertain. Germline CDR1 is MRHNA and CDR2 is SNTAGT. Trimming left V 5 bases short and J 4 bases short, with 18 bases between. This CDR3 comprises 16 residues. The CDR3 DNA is TGTGCCAGCAGTATTCGGTCCTCCCCTCCGGGAAACACCATATATTTT. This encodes CASSIRSSPPGNTIYF.